A selection of T cell receptor beta chains follows, all from one sample in a study of Graves' ophthalmopathy and Graves' hyperthyroidism. One entry per CDR3 protein results from TCRdb running MiXCR on the multiplex PCR reads. The data hold 350,000 to 400,000 distinct CDR3 sequences, with just over 15% observed a single time. The specimen sequenced was peripheral blood. The receptors come from a woman under 30 with stable Graves' hyperthyroidism. The conserved cysteine and the conserved F or W are not part of the CDR3 here. D genes are given only for firm matches.

CDR3: ASSQEGAVSTEAF
V: TRBV6-1
D: TRBD1

CDR3: SARDVGGTGELF
V: TRBV20-1
D: TRBD1

CDR3: ASSSLLATRYEQY
V: TRBV19
D: NA

CDR3: ASIKVGGPENTEAF
V: TRBV6-1
D: NA

CDR3: ASTSQRRLGMYEQY
V: TRBV6-1
D: NA

CDR3: ATSRRGSGNTIY
V: TRBV15
D: TRBD1

CDR3: ASSLDSTRTFYGYT
V: TRBV11-2
D: NA

CDR3: ASSKWDREAAEAF
V: TRBV5-6
D: TRBD1

CDR3: SVDIRGTDRANTEAF
V: TRBV29-1
D: TRBD1

CDR3: ASTLGTLNTEAF
V: TRBV6-1
D: NA

CDR3: ASTQGSRETQY
V: TRBV6-5
D: NA

CDR3: ASSRADGETQY
V: TRBV7-3
D: NA

CDR3: ASQTGGHTEAF
V: TRBV2
D: TRBD1

CDR3: ASSTPSMIGPQH
V: TRBV19
D: NA

CDR3: SVGSRQETQY
V: TRBV29-1
D: NA

CDR3: ASSVHGDQPQH
V: TRBV9
D: NA

CDR3: ATSDSAFPNTEAF
V: TRBV24-1
D: NA

CDR3: ASSAGQGYGAF
V: TRBV11-2
D: TRBD1

CDR3: ASSQAGGQETQY
V: TRBV28
D: TRBD2

CDR3: ASSLSGPYYGYT
V: TRBV12-3/TRBV12-4
D: NA

CDR3: ASSYAKDQPQH
V: TRBV6-5
D: NA

CDR3: ASSYGTQGETQY
V: TRBV9
D: NA

CDR3: ASSQTPYGYT
V: TRBV6-1
D: NA

CDR3: ASSTTGGDTEAF
V: TRBV7-3
D: TRBD1

CDR3: ASSSGTGPPSGDGYT
V: TRBV7-2
D: TRBD1

CDR3: ATSDTQGQGIYEQY
V: TRBV24-1
D: TRBD1

CDR3: ASSPSGHLMNTEAF
V: TRBV6-1
D: NA

CDR3: ASSQAMNTEAF
V: TRBV2
D: NA

CDR3: ASTIQTGDSNQPQH
V: TRBV6-5
D: TRBD1

CDR3: ASRGIFGFRDGNSPLH
V: TRBV6-2/TRBV6-3
D: NA

CDR3: ASTSTGNTIY
V: TRBV19
D: NA

CDR3: ASSLARVLYYEQY
V: TRBV7-2
D: NA

CDR3: ASTPSLSNTEAF
V: TRBV6-1
D: NA

CDR3: ASRLVGANVLT
V: TRBV11-2
D: NA

CDR3: ASSRNGGGPETQY
V: TRBV7-2
D: NA

CDR3: ASRRGGTGNYEQY
V: TRBV12-3/TRBV12-4
D: TRBD1

CDR3: ASAMGPNEQF
V: TRBV12-5
D: NA

CDR3: ASSYSYKETQY
V: TRBV6-5
D: NA

CDR3: ASGWTGANVLT
V: TRBV12-5
D: NA

CDR3: ASSPRDREPYEQY
V: TRBV27
D: TRBD1

CDR3: ASSLALGTGELF
V: TRBV7-9
D: NA

CDR3: ASRDRGGTEAF
V: TRBV6-2/TRBV6-3
D: TRBD1

CDR3: ASTDRGFSYGYT
V: TRBV6-1
D: TRBD1

CDR3: ASSYGVSGTEAF
V: TRBV5-1
D: NA

CDR3: ASSEAPSYGYT
V: TRBV6-1
D: NA

CDR3: ASSRLNQPQH
V: TRBV6-2/TRBV6-3
D: NA

CDR3: ASSYTVPGPGRMNNSPLH
V: TRBV6-5
D: NA

CDR3: ASKGLGYGYT
V: TRBV12-3/TRBV12-4
D: NA

CDR3: ASSQPGQGTDTQY
V: TRBV13
D: TRBD1

CDR3: SARWTGKGSPLH
V: TRBV20-1
D: TRBD1

CDR3: ASRNPRGLTGELF
V: TRBV12-3/TRBV12-4
D: TRBD1

CDR3: ASRGPGEETQY
V: TRBV2
D: NA

CDR3: ASSSSQPGANVLT
V: TRBV2
D: NA